This TCR beta chain was observed in a study of T cell responses to AZD1222 COVID-19 vaccine. Germline V lookup: CDR1 MGHRA, CDR2 YSYEKL. The CDR3 spans 16 residues. The V gene lost 2 bases and the J gene lost 4 bases, with 16 bases spanning the gap. Assay used: immunoSEQ multiplex PCR; TCRdb lists only in-frame clones, some missing. The sample lists 130,000 or so clones, more than 70% occurring once. The gene calls are TRBV4-1 and TRBJ2-3, with D unclear. The sequence was collected from an adult in good health. Here the sequenced sample was peripheral blood, taken on day 0 of AZD1222 vaccination. CDR3 in amino acids: CASSQYRPVNADTQYF. The CDR3 bases are TGCGCCAGCAGCCAATACCGTCCCGTTAACGCAGATACGCAGTATTTT.